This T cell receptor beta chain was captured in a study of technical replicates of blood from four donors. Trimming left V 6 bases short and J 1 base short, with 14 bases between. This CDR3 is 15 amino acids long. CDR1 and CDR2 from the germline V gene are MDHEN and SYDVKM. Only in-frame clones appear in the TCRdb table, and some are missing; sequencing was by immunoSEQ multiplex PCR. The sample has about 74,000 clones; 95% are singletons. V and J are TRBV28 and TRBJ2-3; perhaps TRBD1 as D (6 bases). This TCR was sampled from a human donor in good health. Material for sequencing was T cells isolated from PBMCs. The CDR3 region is CASSVLAGGTDTQYF. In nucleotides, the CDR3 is TGTGCCAGCAGCGTCTTGGCAGGGGGCACAGATACGCAGTATTTT. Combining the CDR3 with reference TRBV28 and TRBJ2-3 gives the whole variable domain DVKVTQSSRYLVKRTGEKVFLECVQDMDHENMFWYRQDPGLGLRLIYFSYDVKMKEKGDIPEGYSVSREKKERFSLILESASTNQTSMYLCASSVLAGGTDTQYFGPGTRLTVL.